A selection of T cell receptor beta chains follows, all from one sample in a study of cytomegalovirus exposure and HLA in healthy donors. TCRdb's table, derived via immunoSEQ multiplex PCR, lists solely in-frame clones and lacks some. The sample lists 150,000 to 200,000 clones; approximately 81% were seen once. The sample consisted of PBMCs. The receptors were gathered from a woman aged 45-65 years in good health and CMV-seronegative. The CDR3 runs from the conserved cysteine through the conserved F or W.

V | CDR3
TRBV5-1 | CASSLAAGGLSTDTQYF
TRBV10-1 | CASNLRDRAHGYTF
TRBV6-1 | CASGGTLGSGNTIYF
TRBV7-9 | CSSSSLGLLETQYF
TRBV11-2 | CASSPTGVRDEQYF
TRBV28 | CASSLSSEETQYF
TRBV28 | CASSFDSNTGELFF
TRBV4-1 | CASSQGDRFKVGEQYF
TRBV7-9 | CASSPPQRQGLSYEQYF
TRBV5-1 | CASSSLRRGSSYNEQFF
TRBV7-6 | CASSPGNGNTIYF